This T cell receptor beta chain was recovered during a study of identical twins listed by TCRdb under 2016. For the wider study: The study deep-sequenced TCR alpha and beta repertoires from monozygotic twins, unrelated adults of various ages and cord blood to test whether fetal clonotypes persist. To rule out contamination, replicate twin experiments were performed at different times with different library preparation protocols.

The CDR3 runs 12 amino acids, cysteine and phenylalanine included. Left in the record is the CDR3 DNA by itself, 36 bases read in frame from the first base. Between the V and J ends, shortened by 0 bases and 9 bases respectively, the junction contains 9 bases. CDR1 is given as DFQATT and CDR2 as SNEGSKA, both from the germline V gene (reference sequence). Only healthy Caucasian donors were included. The twin cohort consisted of three pairs of female monozygotic twins, all aged about 18 to 29 years. Positive isolation kits from Invitrogen were used to isolate CD4+ and CD8+ T cell populations. This clonotype has just a few counts. The antigen it recognizes is unknown. Qualities for individual bases were not recorded, and no much larger clone is one base off. Study-wide conclusions, independent of this receptor: Fewer insertions were carried by abundant cord blood beta clonotypes; a weaker similar trend was observed in young adult naive repertoires, while no such trend was observed in memory repertoires. Because the same donors could not be followed over many years, the conclusions relied on cross-sectional statistical analysis. Recombination models systematically underestimated out-of-frame TCR alpha sharing in monozygotic twins but agreed with sharing between unrelated individuals. Compared with coincidental sharing between unrelated individuals, out-of-frame TCR alpha sequences shared between twins showed an excess of sequences with low generation probability. A weaker excess of twin sharing was found in beta out-of-frame sequences because the signal-to-noise ratio was lowered by fewer shared sequences. Invariant T cells such as MAIT and iNKT could partly confound zero-insertion analyses, although diverse VJ usage argued against such confounding for most clonotypes.

The library came from 5' RACE. Instrument used: Illumina HiSeq 2000. Template switching introduced a universal primer binding site; the final cDNA contained a unique molecular identifier, enabling accurate counting of TCR cDNA molecules. Specific primers in the conserved constant-segment region were used to synthesize first-strand cDNA for the TCR alpha and beta chains. To control for contamination, every cDNA library carried two barcodes: a SMART-Mk sample barcode plus Illumina barcodes. TruSeq adapter sequences, together with Illumina sample barcodes, were added in two successive PCR steps. Sequencing of the TCR alpha and beta cDNA libraries was done on the Illumina HiSeq platform using custom primers. The source study handled its data this way. Unique molecular identifiers were extracted from raw reads with MiGEC, and CDR3 positions were determined with MiXCR. Recombination models were inferred per individual with the repgenHMM and IGoR tools using an EM algorithm. The tcR package in R was used for shared clonotype analysis, with sharing normalized by the product of cloneset sizes. To study raw recombination without the effects of thymic and clonal selection, out-of-frame nonproductive sequences were analyzed. The raw public data were reprocessed by TCRdb itself: fastp quality trimming at Q25, MiXCR clonotype calling, in-frame beta chains only. Duplicate CDR3 protein sequences are folded into a single record with the most common DNA and genes. The V and J calls were determined by TCRdb, not by the authors. The table for this sample lists more than 400,000 distinct CDR3 sequences; 13% to 15% of them were counted only once. About 0.47% of the sample rests with the top ten.

The same data also went into a second study, on yellow fever vaccine responses in identical twins. Taken from the second paper: The T cell response to vaccination in identical twins was reported by the authors to appear partly convergent and partly personalized. In the study, vaccine-responding T cell clones were precisely tracked in identical twins.

The rearranged chain carries TRBV20-1 and TRBJ2-1; the D segment might be TRBD1 or TRBD2, since each matches 5 bases. Sequencing was carried out using CD4+ T cells sorted from blood. The origin of this receptor is a woman under 30 in good health. The nucleotide sequence reads as follows: TGCAGTGCTAGAGAGGGGGTGAGTGAGCAGTTCTTC. Its protein reads: CSAREGVSEQFF.